This T cell receptor beta chain was documented in a study of patients and donors after allogeneic stem cell transplantation. This clonotype was recorded at least ten times. TCRdb fed the RT-PCR reads into MiXCR, producing one record per CDR3 protein. The data hold 200,000 to 250,000 distinct CDR3 sequences, with roughly 15% observed a single time. The sequenced material came from blood, either unsorted or a sorted T cell fraction (not recorded which). The source of this sequence is a human donor who was either an allogeneic HSCT recipient or a stem cell or donor lymphocyte infusion donor (not recorded which). It is not recorded whose cells these are; they may come from a transplant donor.

The CDR3 sequence is CASSLFGGGSTDTQYF. CDR3 DNA: TGTGCCAGCAGCTTATTTGGCGGGGGGTCCACAGATACGCAGTATTTT. The J gene is TRBJ2-3, the V gene TRBV7-2; 8 positions agree with TRBD2. Germline assignment: CDR1 SGHTA and CDR2 FQGNSA. This CDR3 has 16 amino acids. V lost 2 bases and J lost 2; bases outside the gene matches: 6.